This TCR beta chain was observed in a study of blood T cell repertoires in COVID-19. Looking at the study overall: Spain, Italy and the United States supplied samples that represented acute and convalescent COVID-19.

In the source study's methods: Amplification with reference gene primers provided the estimates of nucleated cell counts. Clones were sequenced by immunoSEQ multiplex PCR, and TCRdb holds only the in-frame ones, with some missing. Clone size and the V and J calls come from that table; the DNA yielded D and trimming. Of fewer than 100,000 clones listed, approximately 85% were seen once; the top ten hold around 9.6%. V was shortened by 10 bases and J by 1 base, with 13 bases between the two germline ends. The CDR3 has 14 residues. CDR1 MDHEN and CDR2 SYDVKM come from the germline V gene. The chain has TRBV28 and TRBJ2-2; weak D call: TRBD1 (5 bases). The sample comprised peripheral blood. This TCR came from a man in his forties or fifties with COVID-19, enrolled during active disease. The CDR3, as DNA: TGTGCCACCCCGATGGGGCAGAACACCGGGGAGCTGTTTTTT. Amino acid sequence: CATPMGQNTGELFF. Supplemented by reference TRBV28 and TRBJ2-2, the full variable domain reads DVKVTQSSRYLVKRTGEKVFLECVQDMDHENMFWYRQDPGLGLRLIYFSYDVKMKEKGDIPEGYSVSREKKERFSLILESASTNQTSMYLCATPMGQNTGELFFGEGSRLTVL.